The source of this TCR beta chain is a study of shared clonotypes between healthy human individuals. Findings of the study overall: Naive subsets generally exceeded memory subsets in estimated richness. Shared clonotypes: roughly 4.5% naive CD4, around 3.5% naive CD8, roughly 2.4% memory CD4, roughly 0.4% memory CD8.

In germline, CDR1 is SNHLY, CDR2 FYNNEI. The CDR3 extends over 15 amino acids. V gave up 3 bases and J gave up 0 bases, with 9 bases separating them. To note about this clone: The target antigen is unknown.

Running of the assay took place at deep level. Original methodology: Filtering was not the same, since immunoSEQ gave junction-only sequences without quality scores. Produced via immunoSEQ multiplex PCR; TCRdb's table is partial and in-frame only. That table furnishes V, J and clone size, whereas the DNA furnished D and trimming. The sample includes a few million clones, 90% to 97% seen only once; the top ten take less than 0.15%. This sequence was found in a man aged 18 to 29 in good health. The chain has TRBV2 and TRBJ1-5; the D is unclear. The sample was naive CD4+ T cells sorted from blood. As to subset: CD45RA+ positively selected. CDR3 region: CASSDSDYSNQPQHF. CDR3 bases: TGTGCCAGCAGTGATTCAGATTATAGCAATCAGCCCCAGCATTTT.